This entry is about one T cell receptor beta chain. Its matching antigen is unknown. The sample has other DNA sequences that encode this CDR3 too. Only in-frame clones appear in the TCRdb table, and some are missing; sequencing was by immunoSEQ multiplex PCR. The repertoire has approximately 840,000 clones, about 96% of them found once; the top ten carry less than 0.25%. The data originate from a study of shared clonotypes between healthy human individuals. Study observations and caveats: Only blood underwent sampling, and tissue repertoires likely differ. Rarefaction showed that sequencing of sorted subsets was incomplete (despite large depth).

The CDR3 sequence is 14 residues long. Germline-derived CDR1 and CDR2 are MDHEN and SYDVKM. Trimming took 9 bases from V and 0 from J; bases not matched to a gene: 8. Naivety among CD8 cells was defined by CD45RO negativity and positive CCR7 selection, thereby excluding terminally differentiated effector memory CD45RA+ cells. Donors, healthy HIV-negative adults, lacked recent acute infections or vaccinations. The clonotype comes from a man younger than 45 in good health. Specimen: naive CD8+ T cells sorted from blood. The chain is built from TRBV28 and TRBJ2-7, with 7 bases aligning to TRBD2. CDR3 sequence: CASRDPSGSYEQYF. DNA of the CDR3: TGTGCCAGTCGAGATCCTAGCGGCTCCTACGAGCAGTACTTC.